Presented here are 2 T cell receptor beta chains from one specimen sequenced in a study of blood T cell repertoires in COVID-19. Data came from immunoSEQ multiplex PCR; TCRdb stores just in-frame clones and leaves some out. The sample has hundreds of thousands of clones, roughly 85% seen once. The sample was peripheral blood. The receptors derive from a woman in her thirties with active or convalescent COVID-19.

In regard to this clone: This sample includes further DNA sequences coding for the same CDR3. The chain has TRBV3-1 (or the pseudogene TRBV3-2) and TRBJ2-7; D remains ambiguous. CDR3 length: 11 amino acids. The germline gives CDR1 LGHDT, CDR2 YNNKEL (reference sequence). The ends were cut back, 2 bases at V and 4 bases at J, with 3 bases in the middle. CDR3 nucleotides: TGTGCCAGCAGCCAATCATACGAGCAGTACTTC. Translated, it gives CASSQSYEQYF.

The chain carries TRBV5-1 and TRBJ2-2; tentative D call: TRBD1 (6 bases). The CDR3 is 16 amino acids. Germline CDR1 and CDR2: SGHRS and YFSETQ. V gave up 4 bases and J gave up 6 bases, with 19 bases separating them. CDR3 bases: TGCGCCAGCAGCGGCGGACAGACAACCTCCGCCGGGGAGCTGTTTTTT. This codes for CASSGGQTTSAGELFF.